Below are 6 T cell receptor beta chains sequenced from a single sample in a study of T cell responses to AZD1222 COVID-19 vaccine. Only in-frame clones appear in the TCRdb table, and some are missing; sequencing was by immunoSEQ multiplex PCR. The table lists some 130,000 clones, 80% to 90% of them singletons. Here the sequenced sample was peripheral blood, taken on day 0 of AZD1222 vaccination. Every receptor here comes from an adult in good health.

This clone was recorded only once. In nucleotides, the CDR3 is TGTGCCAGCAGCCAACGTCCAGGCTTGGATAATTCACCCCTCCACTTT. The encoded protein is CASSQRPGLDNSPLHF. The chain has TRBV4-2 and TRBJ1-6; the D is unclear. The germline CDR1 and CDR2 sequences are LGHNA and YNFKEQ. Trimming left V 2 bases short and J 5 bases short, with 13 bases between. The CDR3 loop spans 16 amino acids.

The chain employs TRBV9 and TRBJ2-1; 7 nucleotides agree with TRBD2. After removal of 3 bases from V and 1 base from J, the junction contained 4 bases not matched to a gene. Germline CDR1 reads SGDLS; CDR2 reads YYNGEE. The CDR3 runs 15 residues. The DNA of the CDR3 is TGTGCCAGCAGCGAAGGACTAGAATCCTACAATGAGCAGTTCTTC. This sequence encodes CASSEGLESYNEQFF.

The gene calls are TRBV7-9 and TRBJ2-1, with 8 bases identical to TRBD2. The CDR3 is 16 amino acids. Germline CDR1 and CDR2: SEHNR and FQNEAQ (reference sequence). V was clipped by 2 bases and J by 2 bases; unmatched bases: 5. CDR3 region: CASSLTGTSTYNEQFF. DNA for the CDR3: TGTGCCAGCAGCTTAACCGGGACTAGTACCTACAATGAGCAGTTCTTC.

The rearrangement joins TRBV2 to TRBJ1-1; D gene ambiguous. Germline assignment: CDR1 SNHLY and CDR2 FYNNEI. The length of the CDR3 is 14 residues. The V end was cut by 4 bases, the J end by 0 bases, with 9 bases between. The CDR3 protein is CASSVDGLNTEAFF. The CDR3 DNA is TGTGCCAGCAGTGTAGACGGATTGAACACTGAAGCTTTCTTT.

In its sample, this clone was seen a few times. The V gene is TRBV5-5, the J gene TRBJ2-2; 9 bases map to TRBD1. Germline V lookup: CDR1 SGHKS, CDR2 YYEKEE (reference sequence). The CDR3 is 20 amino acids. The J segment lost 5 bases and the V segment lost 5 bases, leaving 22 bases of the junction unmatched. CDR3 sequence reads: CASRALPRHRDRAVTGELFF. The CDR3 bases are TGTGCCAGCAGGGCCCTCCCCCGCCACCGGGACAGGGCGGTTACCGGGGAGCTGTTTTTT.

The rearrangement links TRBV2 to TRBJ2-7; no firm D call. Trimming took 2 bases from V and 0 from J, leaving 14 bases between them. The germline CDR1 and CDR2 sequences are SNHLY and FYNNEI. The CDR3 sequence is 16 residues long. This CDR3 is CASSESTTPGSYEQYF. The CDR3 DNA reads TGTGCCAGCAGTGAATCGACCACACCCGGCTCCTACGAGCAGTACTTC.